A selection of T cell receptor beta chains follows, all from one sample in a study of blood T cell repertoires in COVID-19. TCRdb keeps only in-frame clones here, not all; method: immunoSEQ multiplex PCR. This table has about 180,000 clones, about 80% appearing once. The sample consisted of peripheral blood. The receptors originated from a human donor in a cohort sampled during active COVID-19. CDR3s leave out the opening cysteine and the closing phenylalanine or tryptophan. A D gene is named only where the DNA matches it firmly.

NA	TRBV5-4	ASSPGTRNTGELF
TRBD1	TRBV25-1	ASSGGQGNQPQH
TRBD1	TRBV6-4	ASSLDRDTDTQY
TRBD2	TRBV5-1	ASSSTSGGPTLTDTQY
NA	TRBV28	ASSHPSGVANVLT
TRBD1	TRBV6-1	ASSEAVYRGADTQY
TRBD1	TRBV5-1	ASSLAIQGATEAF
NA	TRBV6-5	ASSYGQGGLYEQY
TRBD1	TRBV11-2	ASSPYEGQGMVKNYGYT
TRBD1	TRBV9	ASSPRTGTYGYT
TRBD1	TRBV11-1	ASRDRGLLGTEAF